In this sample, the clone carrying this TCR beta chain turned up once. What it binds is unknown. This clone may be a read error of a much larger clone one base away. Employing constant-segment primers, 5'RACE generated TCR alpha and TCR beta cDNA libraries bearing sample barcodes and UMIs. Each CDR3 protein is one row after TCRdb ran MiXCR on the 5' RACE reads. In the table there are some 48,000 distinct CDR3 sequences, 9% to 15% of which are singletons. This entry is derived from a study of T-cell memory formation after mild COVID-19. Whole-study results and caveats: Within pre-infection memory, some responding clones were found, suggesting cross-reactive memory joined. CD4+ contracting clones were mainly CM and EM; CD8+ ones, EMRA. Clones contracting day 15 to 85 were balanced CD4/CD8; later expanders leaned CD4+.

The CDR3 runs to 15 residues. V was trimmed by 5 bases and J by 3 bases, leaving 18 bases between them. Germline V gives CDR1 SGHDT, CDR2 YYEEEE. The chain uses TRBV5-6 and TRBJ2-7, with D possibly TRBD1 on 5 matching bases. The sequence was collected from a man between 18 and 29 years old who had mild COVID-19 (a few samples of this study predate the infection). Cell type and time point are not known. Sequencing was done on a sample of PBMCs or a T cell subset sorted from them (not recorded which). DNA of the CDR3: TGTGCCAGCAGACGGAACAGGAACCCTGTCTACGAGCAGTACTTC. This encodes CASRRNRNPVYEQYF.